This T cell receptor beta chain was recorded in a study of neurological immune-mediated disorders. Trimming took 1 base from V and 2 from J, leaving 17 bases between them. The CDR3 consists of 17 residues. From germline, CDR1 is MGHRA and CDR2 YSYEKL. Findings of the study overall: One related-CDR3 cluster, found by phylogenetic grouping, held repertoires of 18 of 34 multiple sclerosis patients and is a possible signature.

This clonotype was found a few times. Its matching antigen is unknown. In TCRdb, the 5' RACE reads were re-called with MiXCR into one record per CDR3 protein. The sample holds around 50,000 distinct CDR3 sequences, around 4% seen once. Unsorted libraries were prepared from 2 million PBMCs held at -80 C. The genes are TRBV4-1 and TRBJ1-2; D gene ambiguous. The clonotype originates from a man between 60 and 75 years old with multiple sclerosis. The sequencing input was PBMCs. CDR3 sequence (DNA): TGCGCCAGCAGCCAAGCGGTTCAGATTTCCCCGAACTATGGCTACACCTTC. Encoded protein: CASSQAVQISPNYGYTF.